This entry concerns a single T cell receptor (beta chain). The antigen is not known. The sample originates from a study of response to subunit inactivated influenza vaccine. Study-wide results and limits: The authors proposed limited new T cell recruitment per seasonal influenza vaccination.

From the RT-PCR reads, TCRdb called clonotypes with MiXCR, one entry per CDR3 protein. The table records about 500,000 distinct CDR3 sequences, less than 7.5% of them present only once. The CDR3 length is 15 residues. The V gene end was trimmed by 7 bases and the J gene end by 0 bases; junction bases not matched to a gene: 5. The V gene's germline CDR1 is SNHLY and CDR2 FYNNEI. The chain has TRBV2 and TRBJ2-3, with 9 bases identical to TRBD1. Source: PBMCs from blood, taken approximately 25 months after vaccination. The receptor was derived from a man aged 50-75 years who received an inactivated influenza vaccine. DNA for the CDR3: TGTGCCAGCACCGGACAGGGGACGAGCACAGATACGCAGTATTTT. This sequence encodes CASTGQGTSTDTQYF. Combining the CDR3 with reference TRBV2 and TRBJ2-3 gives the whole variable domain EPEVTQTPSHQVTQMGQEVILRCVPISNHLYFYWYRQILGQKVEFLVSFYNNEISEKSEIFDDQFSVERPDGSNFTLKIRSTKLEDSAMYFCASTGQGTSTDTQYFGPGTRLTVL.